This T cell receptor (beta chain) was sequenced for a study of blood T cells in healthy people across ages. General study results and limits: Calculation of diversity from one million T cells yielded estimates considered to be underestimates. Observed TCR beta diversity per million T cells went down as age went up. This fall followed a roughly linear course with age.

No fewer than 6.5 million PBMCs went into each sample. It was with a sample-barcoded 5' primer and a J-beta primer mix that a second PCR of about 7 to 12 cycles was run. TCRdb itself ran the 5' RACE reads through MiXCR, one entry per CDR3 protein. This repertoire shows more than 700,000 distinct CDR3 sequences, around half found once; its top ten account for approximately 41%. Turning to this clonotype: What it binds is not known.

The germline V gene encodes CDR1 LGHDT and CDR2 YNNKEL (reference sequence). The CDR3 loop spans 13 amino acids. V lost 1 base to trimming and J lost 10 bases, with 11 bases between them. The source is an older man in good health. The rearrangement joins TRBV3-1 to TRBJ2-1; no clear D gene. The sequencing sample was made of blood. CDR3 nucleotide sequence: TGTGCCAGCAGCCAAGTCCAGTTCAAGGAGCAGTTCTTC. It translates to CASSQVQFKEQFF.